Listed here are 29 T cell receptor beta chains from one sample, sequenced in a study of cytomegalovirus exposure and HLA in healthy donors. Assay used: immunoSEQ multiplex PCR; TCRdb lists only in-frame clones, some missing. Of about 110,000 clones in the sample, about 87% were seen once. The sequenced sample consisted of PBMCs. These receptors were obtained from a woman under 30 in good health and CMV-seropositive.

The rearrangement joins TRBV29-1 to TRBJ2-7; 10 bases map to TRBD1. CDR1 and CDR2 from the germline V gene are SQVTM and ANQGSEA. This CDR3 region has 13 residues. Germline trimming cut 4 bases from V and 6 bases from J; bases unmatched to any gene: 6. CDR3 DNA: TGCAGCGTTGGTGAGACAGGGGGCTTCGAGCAGTACTTC. This sequence encodes CSVGETGGFEQYF.

The rearrangement uses TRBV11-2 and TRBJ2-2; a possible D gene is TRBD2 (5 bases). The germline V gene has CDR1 SGHAT and CDR2 FQNNGV. V was pared by 4 bases and J by 0 bases, with 6 bases between. The CDR3 has 14 amino acids. The CDR3 loop reads CASSWGANTGELFF. The CDR3 nucleotides read TGTGCCAGCAGCTGGGGAGCGAACACCGGGGAGCTGTTTTTT.

The gene calls are TRBV4-2 and TRBJ2-7, with 8 bases aligning to TRBD2. With V trimmed by 5 bases and J by 1 base, 7 bases remained unmatched. The V gene's germline CDR1 is LGHNA and CDR2 YNFKEQ. CDR3 length: 15 amino acids. CDR3 sequence: CASSAGRGGSYEQYF. CDR3 DNA sequence: TGTGCCAGCAGCGCCGGGAGGGGCGGTTCCTACGAGCAGTACTTC.

Only a few counts were recorded for this clone. J is TRBJ2-7 and V is TRBV19; the D gene is possibly TRBD1 (5 bases). CDR1 and CDR2 from the germline V gene are LNHDA and SQIVND (reference sequence). Trimming removed 5 bases at V and 2 bases at J, with 19 bases between. The CDR3 runs to 16 residues. The CDR3 nucleotides read TGTGCCAGTAGTCCAATAATGGGGCTCAAGACCTACGAGCAGTACTTC. Translated, it gives CASSPIMGLKTYEQYF.

The V and J genes are TRBV2 and TRBJ1-5, with no clear D. The CDR3 has 14 amino acids. The germline V and J ends were trimmed by 7 bases and 2 bases, with 12 bases remaining between them. Per the germline V gene, CDR1 is SNHLY and CDR2 is FYNNEI. The CDR3 nucleotides are TGTGCCAGCAAGGGCGAGGGTGGCAATCAGCCCCAGCATTTT. This sequence encodes CASKGEGGNQPQHF.

This clone was seen a single time. V usage is TRBV28 and J usage is TRBJ1-4; 10 bases agree with TRBD1. V lost 7 bases to trimming and J lost 10 bases; unmatched junction nucleotides: 24. CDR3 length: 19 amino acids. The germline CDR1 and CDR2 sequences are MDHEN and SYDVKM. This CDR3 reads CASIPWGIRTGGRRGKLFF. Written as DNA, the CDR3 is TGTGCCAGCATCCCGTGGGGAATCCGGACAGGGGGTCGGCGGGGAAAACTGTTTTTT.

The chain combines TRBV7-9 with TRBJ2-3; D might be TRBD2 (6 bases). The ends were cut back, 3 bases at V and 6 bases at J, with 16 bases in the middle. Germline assignment: CDR1 SEHNR and CDR2 FQNEAQ (reference sequence). The CDR3 has 15 amino acids. The CDR3 spells CASSLDIGGSDTQYF. The CDR3 DNA is TGTGCCAGCAGCTTGGATATCGGGGGTTCGGATACGCAGTATTTT.

The chain carries TRBV27 and TRBJ1-1; 8 bases align to TRBD1. CDR3 length: 15 amino acids. J gave up 0 bases and V 2 bases, and 2 bases lay outside the gene matches. CDR1 MNHEY and CDR2 SMNVEV come from the germline V gene (reference sequence). The CDR3 spells CASSLQGAVNTEAFF. CDR3 sequence (DNA): TGTGCCAGCAGTTTACAGGGGGCAGTGAACACTGAAGCTTTCTTT.

J is TRBJ2-3 and V is TRBV27; no clear D gene. Germline values: CDR1 MNHEY, CDR2 SMNVEV (reference sequence). Trimming removed 2 bases from V and 2 bases from J, with 11 bases in between. The CDR3 has 15 residues. DNA for the CDR3: TGTGCCAGCAGTTTAGGGCTGACAATCACAGATACGCAGTATTTT. It yields the protein CASSLGLTITDTQYF.

The chain is built from TRBV18 and TRBJ2-1; D possibly corresponds to TRBD2 (5 bases). V was cut by 0 bases and J by 11 bases, with 20 bases left in between. This CDR3 comprises 16 residues. Looked up from germline, CDR1 is KGHSH and CDR2 is LQKENI. CDR3 bases: TGTGCCAGCTCACCACCGTTGGCTAGCTTGTCCTACAAGCAGTTCTTC. This gives the protein CASSPPLASLSYKQFF.

The rearrangement uses TRBV28 and TRBJ1-1; tentatively, D is TRBD1 (5 bases). The CDR3 extends over 12 amino acids. The V end lost 5 bases, the J end lost 10 bases, and 14 bases lay between the germline ends. CDR1 is MDHEN, CDR2 SYDVKM, per germline. The chain's CDR3 is CASSTGTSSAFF. In DNA, the CDR3 is TGTGCCAGCAGTACTGGGACTTCATCAGCTTTCTTT.

The chain links TRBV2 to TRBJ2-3; D is possibly TRBD1 (5 bases). Germline V gene data show CDR1 as SNHLY and CDR2 as FYNNEI. V shed 5 bases and J shed 0 bases, with 6 bases lying between them. The CDR3 is 13 amino acids. CDR3 nucleotide sequence: TGTGCCAGCAGTACAGGAAGCACAGATACGCAGTATTTT. Encoded protein: CASSTGSTDTQYF.

The chain is built from TRBV7-9 and TRBJ1-2; a possible D gene is TRBD1 (6 bases). CDR1 is SEHNR and CDR2 is FQNEAQ in the germline V gene (reference sequence). This CDR3 is 13 amino acids long. V lost 5 bases, J lost 12 bases, and 19 bases lay in between. The CDR3 DNA reads TGTGCCAGCAGCCCCGGGACACTAAGTTGGAACACCTTC. This encodes CASSPGTLSWNTF.

V usage is TRBV27 and J usage is TRBJ2-7; weak D call: TRBD1 (6 bases). The CDR3 length is 13 residues. The germline gives CDR1 MNHEY, CDR2 SMNVEV (reference sequence). The germline V and J ends were trimmed by 5 bases and 1 base, with 9 bases remaining between them. CDR3 DNA: TGTGCCAGCAGTACACAGGGTTCCTACGAGCAGTACTTC. This sequence encodes CASSTQGSYEQYF.

This chain joins TRBV20-1 and TRBJ2-1, with unresolved D. Trimming left V 6 bases short and J 6 bases short, with 9 bases between. Germline CDR1 reads DFQATT; CDR2 reads SNEGSKA (reference sequence). The CDR3 covers 11 residues. The CDR3 is CSAKPPNEQFF. The CDR3 coding sequence is TGCAGTGCCAAGCCCCCCAATGAGCAGTTCTTC.

The V call is TRBV18, the J call TRBJ2-3; 9 bases fit TRBD1. From germline, CDR1 is KGHSH and CDR2 LQKENI. CDR3 length: 17 amino acids. Trimming cost V 0 bases and J 0 bases; bases outside gene matches: 4. Here the CDR3 reads CASSPPAGTGSTDTQYF. The DNA of the CDR3 is TGTGCCAGCTCACCACCGGCCGGGACAGGGAGCACAGATACGCAGTATTTT.

The chain employs TRBV29-1 and TRBJ1-1; 10 bases align to TRBD1. The CDR3 covers 14 residues. The V segment lost 4 bases and the J segment 6 bases; nucleotides outside the gene matches: 8. Germline CDR1 SQVTM, CDR2 ANQGSEA. This chain's CDR3 is CSVVRDRGAAEAFF. CDR3 bases: TGCAGCGTTGTAAGGGACAGGGGAGCGGCTGAAGCTTTCTTT.

The J gene is TRBJ2-7, the V gene TRBV25-1; TRBD1 aligns across 10 bases. This CDR3 contains 17 residues. The V gene's germline CDR1 is MGHDK and CDR2 SYGVNS. The V segment lost 1 base and the J segment 7 bases; nucleotides outside the gene matches: 13. The DNA for the CDR3 is TGTGCCAGCAGTGAATCAATACTCCGGGACAGGGGTAGGGAGCAGTACTTC. It translates to CASSESILRDRGREQYF.

The chain recombines TRBV2 with TRBJ1-2; unclear D gene. The CDR3 length is 15 residues. Looked up from germline, CDR1 is SNHLY and CDR2 is FYNNEI. V lost 7 bases and J 0 bases, leaving 15 bases between the germline ends. The CDR3 loop is CASISPGNPNYGYTF. The CDR3 nucleotides read TGTGCCAGCATATCTCCGGGGAATCCTAACTATGGCTACACCTTC.

V usage is TRBV5-1 and J usage is TRBJ1-5; 10 bases are shared with TRBD1. J was trimmed by 0 bases and V by 3 bases; bases with no gene match: 3. Germline-derived CDR1 and CDR2 are SGHRS and YFSETQ. The CDR3 covers 16 residues. The CDR3 sequence: CASSWGTGDSNQPQHF. The CDR3, as DNA: TGCGCCAGCAGCTGGGGGACAGGGGATAGCAATCAGCCCCAGCATTTT.

The chain uses TRBV15 and TRBJ1-2; 11 positions match TRBD1. Trimming took 0 bases from V and 8 from J; bases not matched to a gene: 5. CDR3 length equals 15 residues. Germline CDR1 reads LNHNV; CDR2 reads YYDKDF (reference sequence). CDR3 loop: CATSREKGTGGGYTF. The CDR3 DNA reads as TGTGCCACCAGCAGAGAGAAAGGGACAGGGGGGGGCTACACCTTC. Using reference TRBV15 and TRBJ1-2 for the parts outside the CDR3, the full variable domain is DAMVIQNPRYQVTQFGKPVTLSCSQTLNHNVMYWYQQKSSQAPKLLFHYYDKDFNNEADTPDNFQSRRPNTSFCFLDIRSPGLGDTAMYLCATSREKGTGGGYTFGSGTRLTVV.

The chain uses TRBV27 and TRBJ2-2; the match to TRBD2 covers 8 bases. V shed 5 bases and J 5 bases; nucleotides not matched to a gene: 4. CDR3 length equals 14 residues. Germline CDR1 and CDR2: MNHEY and SMNVEV (reference sequence). The CDR3 bases are TGTGCCAGCAGTATGCGGGGGGCAACCGGGGAGCTGTTTTTT. The encoded protein is CASSMRGATGELFF.

The CDR3 coding sequence is TGTGCCAGTAGTTCCGGGGGAAGGGGCACTGAAGCTTTCTTT. This translates into CASSSGGRGTEAFF. The genes are TRBV19 and TRBJ1-1, with a tentative D call TRBD1 (5 bases). Trimming removed 5 bases at V and 4 bases at J, with 14 bases between. The CDR3 sequence is 14 residues long. CDR1 and CDR2 (germline): LNHDA, SQIVND (reference sequence). The complete variable domain, with remaining parts taken from reference TRBV19 and TRBJ1-1, reads DGGITQSPKYLFRKEGQNVTLSCEQNLNHDAMYWYRQDPGQGLRLIYYSQIVNDFQKGDIAEGYSVSREKKESFPLTVTSAQKNPTAFYLCASSSGGRGTEAFFGQGTRLTVV.

This clone was counted a few times. The chain joins TRBV25-1 to TRBJ2-7; D is unclear. CDR3 length: 13 amino acids. V was shortened by 4 bases and J by 6 bases, with 13 bases between the two germline ends. Germline assignment: CDR1 MGHDK and CDR2 SYGVNS. CDR3 region: CASSVLIAGEQYF. DNA of the CDR3: TGTGCCAGCAGTGTTCTGATTGCCGGCGAGCAGTACTTC.

The chain combines TRBV5-1 with TRBJ1-2; TRBD1 matches 7 bases. The trim removed 4 bases at V and 4 bases at J, leaving 10 bases unmatched. Germline CDR1 SGHRS, CDR2 YFSETQ. The CDR3 extends over 15 amino acids. CDR3 amino acids: CASSDTGVWSYGYTF. DNA for the CDR3: TGCGCCAGCAGCGACACAGGGGTATGGAGCTATGGCTACACCTTC. The whole variable domain, filled in from reference TRBV5-1 and TRBJ1-2, reads KAGVTQTPRYLIKTRGQQVTLSCSPISGHRSVSWYQQTPGQGLQFLFEYFSETQRNKGNFPGRFSGRQFSNSRSEMNVSTLELGDSALYLCASSDTGVWSYGYTFGSGTRLTVV.

This clone turned up a few times. The CDR3 sequence is CASSDSGGANEQFF. CDR3 bases: TGTGCCAGCAGTGACAGCGGGGGGGCCAATGAGCAGTTCTTC. The V gene is TRBV6-4, the J gene TRBJ2-1, with 10 bases aligning to TRBD2. Germline loops: CDR1 MRHNA, CDR2 SNTAGT. The ends lost 2 bases at V and 6 bases at J; junction bases unmatched: 1. This CDR3 spans 14 amino acids.

The V gene is TRBV5-5, the J gene TRBJ1-1, with TRBD1 as a possible D gene (5 bases). This CDR3 has 14 amino acids. CDR1 and CDR2 (germline): SGHKS, YYEKEE (reference sequence). Trimming stripped 0 bases from V and 5 bases from J, with 11 bases between. DNA of the CDR3: TGTGCCAGCAGCTTGGAGCAGGGAGGGACTGAAGCTTTCTTT. Translated, it gives CASSLEQGGTEAFF.

The chain joins TRBV18 to TRBJ2-2; 8 bases are shared with TRBD1. Germline V gives CDR1 KGHSH, CDR2 LQKENI. This CDR3 region has 16 residues. V lost 5 bases, J lost 5 bases, and 10 bases stayed unmatched. The CDR3 loop reads CASSSAGQALTGELFF. In DNA, the CDR3 is TGTGCCAGCTCATCCGCGGGACAGGCCCTGACCGGGGAGCTGTTTTTT.

CDR3 sequence: CASTGTGGKSGELFF. CDR3 coding DNA: TGTGCCAGCACCGGGACAGGGGGCAAATCCGGGGAGCTGTTTTTT. J is TRBJ2-2 and V is TRBV2; the match to TRBD1 covers 12 bases. Per the germline V gene, CDR1 is SNHLY and CDR2 is FYNNEI. V gave up 7 bases and J gave up 6 bases; unmatched junction bases: 6. CDR3 length: 15 amino acids.